One and the same sample provided the 10 T cell receptor beta chains below, sequenced in a study of regulatory T cells in long-lasting Graves disease. Sequencing libraries for TCR beta were prepared with iRepertoire HTBI primers and Arm-PCR of CDR3 regions. TCRdb analysed the multiplex PCR reads with MiXCR anew, one entry per CDR3 protein. The profile shows 390,000 or so distinct CDR3 sequences, 12% of them singletons. Time point meaning: newly diagnosed GD, antithyroid drugs for less than 3 months. RNA from PBMCs was the source of the TCR library. These data also formed part of another study, on T cells in Graves' hyperthyroidism and ophthalmopathy.

This sample comprised peripheral blood mononuclear cells (PBMCs), obtained at new diagnosis, from a patient treated with antithyroid drugs. The origin of the receptors is a woman between 18 and 30 years old with Graves disease.

This clonotype was counted a few times. The V and J genes are TRBV20-1 and TRBJ2-2; 10 bases line up with TRBD2. The CDR3 is 16 amino acids. Germline CDR1 reads DFQATT; CDR2 reads SNEGSKA (reference sequence). J lost 6 bases, V lost 0 bases, and 7 bases had no gene match. The CDR3 DNA follows: TGCAGTGCTAGAGATCCTAGCGGGGGAAGGCCCGGGGAGCTGTTTTTT. It encodes CSARDPSGGRPGELFF.

This clonotype has more than one count but fewer than ten. The rearrangement uses TRBV11-1 and TRBJ1-2, with TRBD1 matching over 7 bases. Trimming cost V 6 bases and J 2 bases; bases outside gene matches: 3. There are 13 residues in the CDR3. Germline V gives CDR1 SGHAT, CDR2 FQDESV (reference sequence). CDR3 residues: CASRGQLNYGYTF. The CDR3 DNA reads TGTGCCAGCAGGGGACAGTTAAACTATGGCTACACCTTC.

Written as DNA, the CDR3 is TGTGCCAGCACCCCCAGGACAGGGAACACCGGGGAGCTGTTTTTT. This gives the protein CASTPRTGNTGELFF. V is TRBV7-9 and J is TRBJ2-2; the match to TRBD1 covers 7 bases. The germline V gene encodes CDR1 SEHNR and CDR2 FQNEAQ (reference sequence). This CDR3 has 15 residues. Germline trimming cut 7 bases from V and 1 base from J; bases unmatched to any gene: 6.

This clonotype came up many times. This rearrangement joins TRBV27 to TRBJ2-1; the D gene could be TRBD1 or TRBD2 (5 bases each). Germline lookup yields CDR1 MNHEY and CDR2 SMNVEV (reference sequence). The CDR3 is 15 residues long. Trimming took 4 bases from V and 4 from J, leaving 14 bases between them. The CDR3 loop reads CASSWGRALYNEQFF. In nucleotides, the CDR3 is TGTGCCAGCAGTTGGGGACGCGCCTTATACAATGAGCAGTTCTTC.

Note on this clonotype: A much larger clone is a single base away; this may be a read error. This chain connects TRBV27 to TRBJ2-1, with 14 bases matching TRBD2. V gave up 7 bases and J gave up 2 bases; unmatched junction bases: 7. Per the germline V gene, CDR1 is MNHEY and CDR2 is SMNVEV (reference sequence). This CDR3 has 17 amino acids. This CDR3 is CASNSGLAGVAYNEQFF. The CDR3 DNA sequence: TGTGCCAGCAATTCGGGACTAGCGGGAGTAGCCTACAATGAGCAGTTCTTC.

This clonotype was seen ten or more times. CDR3 residues: CASSPTSGGAWTGELFF. The CDR3 bases are TGTGCCAGCAGTCCGACTAGCGGGGGGGCCTGGACCGGGGAGCTGTTTTTT. V gene TRBV2 combines with J gene TRBJ2-2, with TRBD2 identical over 14 bases. V shed 5 bases, J shed 5 bases, and the junction held 7 bases outside the gene matches. Germline V gene sequence: CDR1 SNHLY, CDR2 FYNNEI. The CDR3 runs to 17 residues.

Ten or more counts support this clonotype. The V call is TRBV20-1, the J call TRBJ1-2, with a possible D match to TRBD1 (5 bases). Germline V gene sequence: CDR1 DFQATT, CDR2 SNEGSKA (reference sequence). The CDR3 runs 15 residues. Trimming took 0 bases from V and 8 from J, leaving 19 bases between them. CDR3 region: CSARDIQVATIGYTF. The CDR3 DNA reads as TGCAGTGCTAGAGATATACAGGTGGCCACTATAGGCTACACCTTC.

The table lists this clonotype with many counts. J is TRBJ2-7 and V is TRBV11-2, with D possibly TRBD2 on 6 matching bases. Trimming removed 2 bases at V and 2 bases at J, with 13 bases between. Germline CDR1 and CDR2: SGHAT and FQNNGV. This CDR3 contains 15 residues. The CDR3 nucleotides read TGTGCCAGCAGCTTAAGGGCTAGCGCTACCTACGAGCAGTACTTC. It specifies CASSLRASATYEQYF.

The sample holds many counts of this clonotype. The DNA for the CDR3 is TGTGCCAGCAGCCCAGGGGATACCAAAAACATTCAGTACTTC. Its protein is CASSPGDTKNIQYF. V is TRBV7-3 and J is TRBJ2-4; D perhaps matches TRBD1 (6 bases). Trimming cost V 5 bases and J 2 bases, with 10 bases left between them. In germline, CDR1 is SGHTA, CDR2 FQGTGA. CDR3 length: 14 residues.

V is TRBV4-3 and J is TRBJ1-1; D is unresolved. With 1 base removed from V and 3 bases from J, the gap between germline ends came to 9 bases. The CDR3 consists of 14 residues. Looked up from germline, CDR1 is LGHNA and CDR2 is YSLEER. In DNA, the CDR3 is TGCGCCAGCAGCCAAGTAGGGCACCACACTGAAGCTTTCTTT. This encodes CASSQVGHHTEAFF.